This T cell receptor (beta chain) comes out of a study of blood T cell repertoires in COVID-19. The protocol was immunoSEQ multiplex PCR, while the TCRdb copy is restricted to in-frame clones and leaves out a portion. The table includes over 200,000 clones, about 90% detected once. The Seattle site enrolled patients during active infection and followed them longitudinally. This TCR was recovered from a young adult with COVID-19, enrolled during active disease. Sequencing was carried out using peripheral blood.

CDR3 nucleotide sequence: TGTGCCAGCAGCCAAAGGCCTAGCGGGAGTATTTATGAGCAGTTCTTC. Encoded protein: CASSQRPSGSIYEQFF. The rearrangement joins TRBV3-1 (or the pseudogene TRBV3-2) to TRBJ2-1, with 10 bases lining up with TRBD2. The CDR3 is 16 amino acids. CDR1 and CDR2 (germline): LGHDT, YNNKEL (reference sequence). Trimming at V came to 2 bases and at J to 8 bases, leaving 9 bases not matched to a gene.